The rows below give T cell receptor beta chains drawn from one sample of a study of OX40 agonist ivuxolimab in advanced cancers. Clones were read by immunoSEQ multiplex PCR, and TCRdb kept only the in-frame ones, dropping some. Among under 80,000 clones, about 85% were seen once, and the ten largest hold roughly 2.2%. Material: CD4+ or CD8+ T cells sorted from blood, obtained in a trial of the OX40 agonist ivuxolimab. Receptors originate from an adult with an advanced solid tumor such as melanoma, head and neck, liver or kidney cancer. CDR3s include the opening cysteine and the closing phenylalanine or tryptophan. Each record gives: V gene, D gene, J gene, clone size, CDR3 protein, CDR3 DNA. D genes are given only for firm matches. Clone sizes are given selectively: once, few, many, or a class where the clone is expanded.

TRBV6-5	TRBD2	TRBJ2-5	.	CASSYFEREATQYF	TGTGCCAGCAGTTACTTCGAGCGGGAGGCGACCCAGTACTTC
TRBV28	.	TRBJ2-7	.	CASSWGGDEQYF	TGTGCCAGCAGCTGGGGCGGCGACGAGCAGTACTTC
TRBV19	.	TRBJ2-1	.	CATRFVRGHYNEQFF	TGTGCCACCCGCTTCGTCAGGGGCCATTACAATGAGCAGTTCTTC
TRBV9	TRBD1	TRBJ1-3	.	CASSVAPRPDRGSGNTIYF	TGTGCCAGCAGCGTAGCCCCAAGACCAGACAGGGGATCTGGAAACACCATATATTTT
TRBV6-1	.	TRBJ1-6	.	CASSESNRYNSPLHF	TGTGCCAGCAGTGAAAGCAACCGCTATAATTCACCCCTCCACTTT
TRBV19	.	TRBJ1-5	.	CASIQGGQVRNQPQHF	TGTGCCAGTATACAGGGAGGGCAGGTTCGCAATCAGCCCCAGCATTTT
TRBV5-1	TRBD1	TRBJ2-3	once	CASSDGTAMFDTQYF	TGCGCCAGCAGCGACGGGACAGCCATGTTTGATACGCAGTATTTT
TRBV6-6	.	TRBJ1-3	.	CASRQMDTIYF	TGTGCCAGCAGACAAATGGACACCATATATTTT
TRBV5-1	TRBD1	TRBJ2-7	.	CASNYGRGPGDEQYF	TGCGCCAGTAACTATGGCAGGGGGCCCGGGGACGAGCAGTACTTC
TRBV19	.	TRBJ1-5	.	CASSPQQGGGQPQHF	TGTGCCAGTAGTCCTCAACAGGGCGGGGGTCAGCCCCAGCATTTT
TRBV10-3	TRBD1	TRBJ1-1	.	CAISVAGGTEAFF	TGTGCCATCAGTGTAGCAGGGGGGACTGAAGCTTTCTTT
TRBV5-8	.	TRBJ2-1	.	CASSSATRITSSYNEQFF	TGTGCCAGCAGCTCCGCGACCAGGATAACCAGCTCCTACAATGAGCAGTTCTTC
TRBV18	.	TRBJ2-7	few	CASSTMIRGSYEQYF	TGTGCCAGCTCAACGATGATTAGGGGCTCCTACGAGCAGTACTTC
TRBV10-2	.	TRBJ2-2	.	CALGERAPGELFF	TGCGCCCTAGGGGAGCGGGCGCCCGGGGAGCTGTTTTTT
TRBV10-2	.	TRBJ1-2	.	CASSDGQLYGGYTF	TGCGCCAGCAGTGACGGACAACTCTATGGCGGCTACACCTTC
TRBV30	.	TRBJ2-6	.	CAWKTWWGANVLTF	TGTGCCTGGAAGACCTGGTGGGGGGCCAACGTCCTGACTTTC
TRBV5-4	.	TRBJ1-2	.	CASSLDRGYGYTF	TGTGCCAGCAGCTTGGACAGAGGCTATGGCTACACCTTC
TRBV27	.	TRBJ1-5	.	CASRPTGSNQPQHF	TGTGCCAGCAGACCTACAGGTAGCAATCAGCCCCAGCATTTT
TRBV19	.	TRBJ1-2	.	CASSPRAQSFNYGYTF	TGTGCCAGTTCTCCTCGCGCACAGAGCTTTAACTATGGCTACACCTTC
TRBV9	.	TRBJ2-7	.	CASSVEDKRGEQYF	TGTGCCAGCAGCGTAGAGGACAAGAGGGGCGAGCAGTACTTC
TRBV27	.	TRBJ1-1	few	CAIAGKGNTEAFF	TGTGCTATAGCAGGGAAGGGGAACACTGAAGCTTTCTTT
TRBV7-8	.	TRBJ2-1	.	CASSLEVASYNEQFF	TGTGCCAGCAGCTTAGAGGTAGCCTCCTACAATGAGCAGTTCTTC
TRBV5-6	.	TRBJ1-5	.	CASSSVGQGDQPQHF	TGTGCCAGCAGCTCAGTGGGACAAGGAGATCAGCCCCAGCATTTT
TRBV4-1	.	TRBJ2-7	.	CASSQDRVRDEQYF	TGCGCCAGCAGCCAAGATCGGGTCAGAGACGAGCAGTACTTC
TRBV13	.	TRBJ1-1	.	CASSSIEPNTEAFF	TGTGCCAGCAGCTCGATAGAACCGAACACTGAAGCTTTCTTT
TRBV30	.	TRBJ2-5	.	CAWSVGRRETQYF	TGTGCCTGGAGTGTGGGCAGACGAGAGACCCAGTACTTC
TRBV11-2	.	TRBJ2-1	.	CASNPLATAYNEQFF	TGTGCCAGCAACCCGCTAGCGACCGCCTACAATGAGCAGTTCTTC
TRBV27	.	TRBJ1-6	.	CASSPGAYSPLHF	TGTGCCAGCAGTCCCGGTGCCTATTCACCCCTCCACTTT
TRBV5-4	TRBD2	TRBJ2-7	.	CASSLGTSPHEQYF	TGTGCCAGCAGCTTGGGGACTAGCCCTCACGAGCAGTACTTC
TRBV7-9	.	TRBJ2-7	few	CASNLYGNEQYF	TGTGCCAGCAACCTATACGGGAACGAGCAGTACTTC
TRBV18	.	TRBJ1-1	.	CASSPPKRQMNTEAFF	TGTGCCAGCTCACCACCGAAGCGACAGATGAACACTGAAGCTTTCTTT
TRBV5-1	.	TRBJ2-5	once	CASSFSFAGQQETQYF	TGCGCCAGCAGCTTTAGTTTTGCAGGGCAACAAGAGACCCAGTACTTC
TRBV23-1	TRBD1	TRBJ2-6	.	CASSLGQGFEWSGANVLTF	TGCGCCAGCAGCTTAGGACAGGGTTTCGAGTGGTCTGGGGCCAACGTCCTGACTTTC
TRBV30	TRBD1	TRBJ2-5	.	CAWVNRGRETQYF	TGTGCCTGGGTTAACAGGGGGCGAGAGACCCAGTACTTC
TRBV4-2	.	TRBJ1-5	.	CASSQDRGENQPQHF	TGTGCCAGCAGCCAAGACAGGGGTGAGAATCAGCCCCAGCATTTT
TRBV5-4	.	TRBJ2-7	.	CASSKQLTYEQYF	TGTGCCAGCAGCAAACAGCTAACCTACGAGCAGTACTTC
TRBV5-1	.	TRBJ1-1	.	CASSHKLNTEAFF	TGCGCCAGCAGCCACAAGTTGAACACTGAAGCTTTCTTT
TRBV5-1	.	TRBJ1-6	.	CASSREPPVSSYNSPLHF	TGCGCCAGCAGCAGGGAGCCCCCCGTTAGCTCCTATAATTCACCCCTCCACTTT
TRBV14	TRBD1	TRBJ1-1	.	CASSPRGGGARTEAFF	TGTGCCAGCAGCCCACGAGGAGGGGGCGCGAGGACTGAAGCTTTCTTT
TRBV7-2	.	TRBJ1-6	.	CASSFTDGAAPLHF	TGTGCCAGCAGCTTCACGGATGGGGCGGCGCCCCTCCACTTT
TRBV7-2	.	TRBJ2-7	.	CASSSPSYSSYEQYF	TGTGCCAGCAGCTCCCCTAGCTATAGCTCCTACGAGCAGTACTTC
TRBV18	TRBD1	TRBJ1-3	.	CASSPITHQGAAGNTIYF	TGTGCCAGCTCACCGATCACTCACCAGGGGGCCGCTGGAAACACCATATATTTT
TRBV18	.	TRBJ2-7	.	CASSSLGGYEQYF	TGTGCCAGCTCGTCCCTGGGGGGCTACGAGCAGTACTTC
TRBV5-1	TRBD2	TRBJ2-3	.	CASSPGTSGVSTDTQYF	TGCGCCAGCAGCCCGGGGACTAGCGGGGTTAGCACAGATACGCAGTATTTT
TRBV7-2	.	TRBJ1-2	.	CASSLESGGRLMGYTF	TGTGCCAGCAGCTTAGAGTCCGGGGGACGACTTATGGGCTACACCTTC
TRBV7-2	TRBD1	TRBJ1-2	.	CASSPSRDRVNYGYTF	TGTGCCAGCAGCCCAAGCCGGGACAGGGTTAACTATGGCTACACCTTC
TRBV5-1	TRBD1	TRBJ2-6	.	CASSWGTGSKGSGANVLTF	TGCGCCAGCAGCTGGGGGACAGGGTCGAAAGGATCCGGGGCCAACGTCCTGACTTTC
TRBV7-9	.	TRBJ1-6	.	CASSLGAGPANSPLHF	TGTGCCAGCAGCTTAGGTGCGGGGCCGGCTAATTCACCCCTCCACTTT
TRBV14	.	TRBJ1-6	.	CASSHYNSPLHF	TGTGCCAGCAGCCATTATAATTCACCCCTCCACTTT
TRBV28	.	TRBJ1-2	few	CASDDRGYGYTF	TGTGCCAGCGATGACAGAGGCTATGGCTACACCTTC
TRBV5-1	TRBD2	TRBJ2-3	.	CASSRTSGTDTQYF	TGCGCCAGCAGCAGGACTAGCGGCACAGATACGCAGTATTTT
TRBV14	.	TRBJ2-4	.	CASSQGGPNIQYF	TGTGCCAGCAGCCAAGGGGGCCCAAACATTCAGTACTTC
TRBV6-1	TRBD1	TRBJ1-2	once	CASLTGALGYTF	TGTGCCAGCCTTACAGGGGCTCTTGGCTACACCTTC
TRBV10-1	.	TRBJ1-2	.	CASSGSVFYGYTF	TGCGCCAGCAGTGGGTCCGTCTTCTATGGCTACACCTTC
TRBV28	.	TRBJ2-7	.	CASSLYSSYEQYF	TGTGCCAGCAGTCTCTACAGCTCCTACGAGCAGTACTTC
TRBV11-1	.	TRBJ2-5	.	CASRGRETQYF	TGTGCCAGCAGGGGGCGAGAGACCCAGTACTTC
TRBV6-5	.	TRBJ2-7	.	CASSSRGHEQYF	TGTGCCAGCAGTTCTAGGGGTCACGAGCAGTACTTC
TRBV18	.	TRBJ1-6	.	CASSPDGRSPLHF	TGTGCCAGCTCACCAGACGGAAGATCACCCCTCCACTTT
TRBV13	.	TRBJ2-3	.	CASSPRGRQSTDTQYF	TGTGCCAGCAGCCCACGGGGGAGACAAAGCACAGATACGCAGTATTTT